The 11 T cell receptor beta chains below were found in one sample sequenced in a study of T-cell reconstitution after alpha-beta-depleted transplantation in children. Preparation of the TCRbeta library was carried out with unique molecular identifiers. MiXCR, applied by TCRdb to the PCR reads, yields one record per CDR3 protein. The sample holds approximately 500,000 distinct CDR3 sequences; under 12% are singletons and the top ten take approximately 2%. The sequencing used PBMCs, collected before TCRalphabeta/CD19-depleted stem cell transplant. Source of these receptors: a child aged 2 to 15 with inherited bone marrow failure, due to receive a stem cell transplant.

Many counts were recorded for this clonotype. The chain uses TRBV3-1 and TRBJ1-3, with D maybe TRBD1 (6 bases). This CDR3 has 19 amino acids. Germline CDR1 is LGHDT and CDR2 is YNNKEL (reference sequence). V was pared by 3 bases and J by 2 bases, with 23 bases between. This CDR3 is CASSHHRVPGAITGNTIYF. In DNA form, the CDR3 reads TGTGCCAGCAGCCACCATCGCGTTCCGGGGGCGATAACTGGAAACACCATATATTTT. Looking up the rest from reference TRBV3-1 and TRBJ1-3 gives the full variable domain: DTAVSQTPKYLVTQMGNDKSIKCEQNLGHDTMYWYKQDSKKFLKIMFSYNNKELIINETVPNRFSPKSPDKAHLNLHINSLELGDSAVYFCASSHHRVPGAITGNTIYFGEGSWLTVV.

This clonotype was picked up many times. This chain uses TRBV24-1 with TRBJ2-1, with 8 bases matching TRBD2. The ends lost 0 bases at V and 9 bases at J; junction bases unmatched: 0. The CDR3 extends over 13 amino acids. Germline lookup yields CDR1 KGHDR and CDR2 SFDVKD. This CDR3 is CATSDLRGGEQFF. The CDR3 bases are TGTGCCACCAGTGATTTGCGGGGGGGTGAGCAGTTCTTC.

The DNA for the CDR3 is TGTGCCAGCAGTACCCTTAGACAGGGTGGAGGGAAATCACCCCTCCACTTT. It translates to CASSTLRQGGGKSPLHF. The chain carries TRBV6-5 and TRBJ1-6; TRBD1 matches 7 bases. Germline V CDR1 and CDR2: MNHEY, SVGAGI. V gave up 5 bases and J gave up 10 bases; unmatched junction bases: 17. The CDR3 spans 17 residues.

This clonotype was recorded many times. V and J are TRBV20-1 and TRBJ2-7, with D perhaps matching TRBD2 (6 bases). Trimming left V 5 bases short and J 5 bases short, with 19 bases between. Looked up from germline, CDR1 is DFQATT and CDR2 is SNEGSKA (reference sequence). The CDR3 totals 14 residues. DNA of the CDR3: TGCAGTGCTGGAGGGGACCGAGGAGAAGACGAGCAGTACTTC. As protein: CSAGGDRGEDEQYF.

The chain recombines TRBV28 with TRBJ2-1; a possible D gene is TRBD2 (7 bases). The CDR3 contains 13 residues. Germline V gene sequence: CDR1 MDHEN, CDR2 SYDVKM. In DNA form, the CDR3 reads TGTGTAAGCTCGAGGGGGGGGCTGAATGAGCAGTTCTTC. This gives the protein CVSSRGGLNEQFF.

In this sample, this clonotype turned up many times. CDR3 loop: CASSHRGPMGQPQHF. As DNA, the CDR3 is TGTGCCAGCAGCCACAGGGGCCCCATGGGTCAGCCCCAGCATTTT. The chain links TRBV12-3 or TRBV12-4 to TRBJ1-5, with 7 nucleotides matching TRBD1. Unmatched junction bases numbered 11, after V lost 6 bases and J lost 6 bases. This CDR3 spans 15 amino acids.

The chain recombines TRBV28 with TRBJ2-5; D not certain. CDR1 and CDR2 from the germline V gene are MDHEN and SYDVKM. The CDR3 extends over 14 amino acids. Trimming left V 5 bases short and J 2 bases short, with 12 bases between. The CDR3 region has the DNA TGTGCCAGCAGTCCTCGACACGGGCAAGAGACCCAGTACTTC. Translated: CASSPRHGQETQYF.

This clonotype occurred many times. This chain connects TRBV6-5 to TRBJ1-1; D unresolved. Trimming took 7 bases from V and 5 from J, leaving 11 bases between them. Germline lookup yields CDR1 MNHEY and CDR2 SVGAGI. This CDR3 contains 12 residues. The DNA for the CDR3 is TGTGCCAGCAAGAGTGATGGGACTGAAGCTTTCTTT. As protein: CASKSDGTEAFF.

The chain has TRBV10-3 and TRBJ2-1; a weak D match, TRBD2 (7 bases). Germline CDR1 is ENHRY and CDR2 is SYGVKD. V was shortened by 2 bases and J by 7 bases, with 24 bases between the two germline ends. The CDR3 contains 18 residues. The CDR3 bases are TGTGCCATCAGTGAGGTTGCCGGGGGGACACCCCTCGGTAATGAGCAGTTCTTC. Protein: CAISEVAGGTPLGNEQFF.

In its sample, this clonotype was seen many times. The V and J genes are TRBV12-3 or TRBV12-4 and TRBJ1-4; D uncertain. Deletions cut 5 bases from V and 14 bases from J, with 21 bases between. The CDR3 is 14 amino acids. The CDR3, as DNA: TGTGCCAGCAGTGCGGTCTATGACTACCAACCCCTGTTTTTT. Its protein product is CASSAVYDYQPLFF.

This clonotype occurred many times. This rearrangement joins TRBV4-3 to TRBJ2-1; D perhaps matches TRBD2 (5 bases). This CDR3 is built from 13 residues. V was trimmed by 3 bases and J by 6 bases, leaving 9 bases between them. Germline lookup yields CDR1 LGHNA and CDR2 YSLEER. In nucleotides, the CDR3 is TGCGCCAGCAGCCACGAGAGGGCCAATGAGCAGTTCTTC. Residues: CASSHERANEQFF.